The clone carrying this T cell receptor beta chain has just a few counts. Its antigen remains unidentified. This CDR3 contains 11 residues. Germline assignment: CDR1 DFQATT and CDR2 SNEGSKA (reference sequence). Healthy bone marrow donors formed the donor group. The data were taken from a study of cytomegalovirus exposure and HLA in healthy donors. Study-level background: Out of about 190 million T cells, an earlier analysis found roughly 110 million unique TCR beta sequences in total. General study findings and limits: Association with HLA alleles at 0.05 false discovery rate was found for 16,951 TCR beta sequences in a later analysis. In presence/absence analyses, roughly uniform sequencing depth across donors was assumed.

Both 60 Vbeta primers and 13 Jbeta primers went into the PCR. The method was immunoSEQ multiplex PCR; TCRdb's version includes in-frame clones alone and lacks a portion of them. The sample carries about 130,000 clones, roughly 70% recorded once. The receptor's source is a human donor in good health. The chain joins TRBV20-1 to TRBJ1-1; D unclear. Input material: PBMCs. The CDR3 region has the DNA TGCAGCGCTGGCCAAGCGGATGAAGCTTTCTTT. It specifies CSAGQADEAFF.